This T cell receptor (beta chain) appears in the sequencing data of a study of vaccination and CD4 T cells after COVID-19. In the study overall: The post-COVID samples were taken a median roughly 96 days after diagnosis, anywhere from 35 to 161. Study-level results: Convalescent patients displayed spike mono-reactivity in 304 of 307 vaccine-specific clones.

As concerns this clonotype: Its cognate antigen is unknown.

Sample treatment: approximately nine-day PBMC culture with coronavirus spike peptide pools or control peptides (ViraFEST assay). With the Oncomine TCR Beta short-read assay, DNA from cultured CD4+ T cells was sequenced. TCRdb ran MiXCR on the PCR reads and lists one entry per CDR3 protein. The sample shows approximately 14,000 distinct CDR3 sequences, about 50% of them seen only once. The sequence was obtained from a human donor who had recovered from COVID-19. Sequencing used CD4+ T cells from blood, cultured in vitro.

The CDR3 nucleotides read TGTGCCAGCAGCTTAGTATATGACAATGAGCAGTTCTTC. As protein: CASSLVYDNEQFF. The chain employs TRBV7-2 and TRBJ2-1; D gene uncertain. This CDR3 is 13 amino acids long. With 1 base removed from V and 5 bases from J, the gap between germline ends came to 6 bases. CDR1 is SGHTA and CDR2 is FQGNSA in the germline V gene.